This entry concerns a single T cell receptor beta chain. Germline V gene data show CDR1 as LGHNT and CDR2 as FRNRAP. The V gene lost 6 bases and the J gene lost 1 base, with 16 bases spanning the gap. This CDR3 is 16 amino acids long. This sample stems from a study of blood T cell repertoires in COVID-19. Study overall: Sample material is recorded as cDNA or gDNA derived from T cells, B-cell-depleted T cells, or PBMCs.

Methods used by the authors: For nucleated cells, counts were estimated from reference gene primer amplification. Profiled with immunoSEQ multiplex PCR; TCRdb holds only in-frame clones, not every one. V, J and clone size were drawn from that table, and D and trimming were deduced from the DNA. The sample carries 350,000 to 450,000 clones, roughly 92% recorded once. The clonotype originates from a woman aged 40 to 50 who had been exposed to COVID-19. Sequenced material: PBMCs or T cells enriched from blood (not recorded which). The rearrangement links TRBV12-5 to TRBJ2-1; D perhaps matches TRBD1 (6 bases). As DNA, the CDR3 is TGTGCTAGTGGCCGGGTAGACAGGCAATCCTACAATGAGCAGTTCTTC. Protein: CASGRVDRQSYNEQFF. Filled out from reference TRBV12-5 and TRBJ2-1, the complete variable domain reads DARVTQTPRHKVTEMGQEVTMRCQPILGHNTVFWYRQTMMQGLELLAYFRNRAPLDDSGMPKDRFSAEMPDATLATLKIQPSEPRDSAVYFCASGRVDRQSYNEQFFGPGTRLTVL.